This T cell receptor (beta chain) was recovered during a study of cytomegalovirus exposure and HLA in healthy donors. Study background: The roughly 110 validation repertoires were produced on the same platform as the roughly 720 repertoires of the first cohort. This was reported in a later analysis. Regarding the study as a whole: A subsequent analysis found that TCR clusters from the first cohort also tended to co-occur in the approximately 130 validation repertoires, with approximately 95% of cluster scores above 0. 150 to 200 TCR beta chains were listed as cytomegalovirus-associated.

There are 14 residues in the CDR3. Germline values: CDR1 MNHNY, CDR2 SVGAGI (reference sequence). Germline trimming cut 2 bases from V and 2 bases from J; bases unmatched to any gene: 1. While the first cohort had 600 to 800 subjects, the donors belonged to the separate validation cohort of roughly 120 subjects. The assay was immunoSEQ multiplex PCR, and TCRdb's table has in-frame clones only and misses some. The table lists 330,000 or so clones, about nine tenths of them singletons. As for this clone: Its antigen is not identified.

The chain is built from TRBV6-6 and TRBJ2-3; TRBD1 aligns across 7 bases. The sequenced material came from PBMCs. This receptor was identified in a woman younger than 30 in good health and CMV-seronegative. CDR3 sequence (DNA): TGTGCCAGCAGTTACACAGGGGACACAGATACGCAGTATTTT. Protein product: CASSYTGDTDTQYF.